Following are 13 T cell receptor beta chains from one sample sequenced in a study of blood T cell repertoires in COVID-19. Assay: immunoSEQ multiplex PCR; the TCRdb copy retains only in-frame clones and omits some. The data show 70,000 to 75,000 clones, roughly four fifths seen once. The sample consisted of peripheral blood. Receptors were obtained from a woman aged 55 to 70 with acute or convalescent COVID-19.

This rearrangement joins TRBV4-2 to TRBJ2-1, with 10 bases matching TRBD1. V gave up 3 bases and J gave up 2 bases; unmatched junction bases: 4. CDR1 and CDR2 from the germline V gene are LGHNA and YNFKEQ. The CDR3 is 16 residues long. The CDR3 protein is CASSHLDRGTYNEQFF. DNA of the CDR3: TGTGCCAGCAGCCATCTGGACAGGGGGACCTACAATGAGCAGTTCTTC.

The chain links TRBV30 to TRBJ2-7, with 7 bases lining up with TRBD1. The CDR3 consists of 12 residues. From germline, CDR1 is GTSNPN and CDR2 SVGIG (reference sequence). The trim removed 2 bases at V and 10 bases at J, leaving 8 bases unmatched. The CDR3 DNA sequence: TGTGCCTGGAGTCCTAACAGGGGTCGACAGTACTTC. It translates to CAWSPNRGRQYF.

J is TRBJ1-6 and V is TRBV9; 9 bases line up with TRBD1. The V gene's germline CDR1 is SGDLS and CDR2 YYNGEE. After removal of 2 bases from V and 10 bases from J, the junction contained 7 bases not matched to a gene. The CDR3 sequence is 15 residues long. The CDR3 coding sequence is TGTGCCAGCAGCGTGGAACAGGGGGCCGGGTCACCCCTCCACTTT. This translates into CASSVEQGAGSPLHF.

The J gene is TRBJ1-1, the V gene TRBV11-2; possible D gene TRBD1, 6 bases. V dropped 4 bases and J dropped 6 bases, with 15 bases sitting between them. Germline V gene lookup returns CDR1 SGHAT and CDR2 FQNNGV. The CDR3 has 14 amino acids. In DNA, the CDR3 is TGTGCCAGCAGCTCGTCAGACAGGCGTTCTGAAGCTTTCTTT. Translation gives CASSSSDRRSEAFF.

The CDR3 DNA is TGTGCCAGCAGCTCGAGGGGGGGAGTGGGGAATGAGCAGTTCTTC. It encodes CASSSRGGVGNEQFF. J is TRBJ2-1 and V is TRBV7-6, with a weak D call TRBD2 (7 bases). The germline gives CDR1 SGHVS, CDR2 FNYEAQ. The V end lost 4 bases, the J end lost 7 bases, and 17 bases lay between the germline ends. CDR3 length: 15 amino acids. Complete variable domain (other parts from reference TRBV7-6 and TRBJ2-1): GAGVSQSPRYKVTKRGQDVALRCDPISGHVSLYWYRQALGQGPEFLTYFNYEAQQDKSGLPNDRFSAERPEGSISTLTIQRTEQRDSAMYRCASSSRGGVGNEQFFGPGTRLTVL.

The chain employs TRBV15 and TRBJ1-2, with TRBD1 as a possible D gene (6 bases). Germline CDR1 reads LNHNV; CDR2 reads YYDKDF (reference sequence). V was pared by 5 bases and J by 3 bases, with 19 bases between. This CDR3 has 16 residues. For the CDR3, the DNA is TGTGCCACCAGCCCTATGGGGGGGGCGATATACTATGGCTACACCTTC. This codes for CATSPMGGAIYYGYTF.

This clone is a singleton in its sample. The chain links TRBV6-1 to TRBJ2-4; TRBD1 might be the D (6 bases). With 3 bases removed from V and 3 bases from J, the gap between germline ends came to 9 bases. From germline, CDR1 is MNHNS and CDR2 SASEGT. The length of the CDR3 is 14 residues. CDR3: CASSDGGLKNIQYF. CDR3 coding DNA: TGTGCCAGCAGTGATGGGGGCCTCAAAAACATTCAGTACTTC.

The chain recombines TRBV30 with TRBJ1-5; 8 bases line up with TRBD1. The CDR3 totals 16 residues. The V and J ends lost 3 bases and 6 bases, in that order; junction bases with no gene match: 13. Germline lookup yields CDR1 GTSNPN and CDR2 SVGIG (reference sequence). DNA for the CDR3: TGTGCCTGGAGCCTACGGGGGCAGGGGGCGGTTCAGCCCCAGCATTTT. It specifies CAWSLRGQGAVQPQHF.

The V call is TRBV19, the J call TRBJ2-4; D uncertain. The CDR3 is 16 amino acids. Germline V gene sequence: CDR1 LNHDA, CDR2 SQIVND (reference sequence). The germline V and J ends were trimmed by 3 bases and 0 bases, with 12 bases remaining between them. CDR3 protein: CASSMTARVAKNIQYF. The CDR3 coding sequence is TGTGCCAGTAGTATGACTGCCCGGGTAGCCAAAAACATTCAGTACTTC.

This clone was counted a single time. The chain combines TRBV3-1 (or the pseudogene TRBV3-2) with TRBJ2-1; tentatively, D is TRBD1 (5 bases). Trimming took 0 bases from V and 6 from J, leaving 15 bases between them. In germline, CDR1 is LGHDT, CDR2 YNNKEL (reference sequence). The CDR3 is 16 amino acids. The DNA for the CDR3 is TGTGCCAGCAGCCAAGACTCTATGATAGGGGCCAATGAGCAGTTCTTC. It yields the protein CASSQDSMIGANEQFF.

This clone was detected only once. V usage is TRBV9 and J usage is TRBJ2-3; TRBD1 is a possible D gene (6 bases). V gave up 0 bases and J gave up 4 bases, with 15 bases separating them. Per the germline V gene, CDR1 is SGDLS and CDR2 is YYNGEE. This CDR3 is built from 16 residues. The CDR3 coding sequence is TGTGCCAGCAGCGTAGATTGGGGGCCCCTCTCAGATACGCAGTATTTT. Its protein product is CASSVDWGPLSDTQYF.

This clone appeared a single time. The genes are TRBV7-9 and TRBJ2-6; D is ambiguous. The V gene lost 5 bases and the J gene lost 4 bases, with 12 bases spanning the gap. In germline, CDR1 is SEHNR, CDR2 FQNEAQ (reference sequence). This CDR3 spans 15 amino acids. CDR3 loop: CASSESGTGANVLTF. The CDR3 DNA is TGTGCCAGCAGCGAGTCAGGTACGGGGGCCAACGTCCTGACTTTC.

This clone was found once. The V call is TRBV25-1, the J call TRBJ1-1; 8 nucleotides match TRBD1. J was trimmed by 1 base and V by 7 bases; bases with no gene match: 5. The CDR3 totals 14 residues. The V gene's germline CDR1 is MGHDK and CDR2 SYGVNS. Here the CDR3 reads CASIGQGSNTEAFF. The CDR3 DNA reads as TGTGCCAGCATAGGACAGGGATCGAACACTGAAGCTTTCTTT.